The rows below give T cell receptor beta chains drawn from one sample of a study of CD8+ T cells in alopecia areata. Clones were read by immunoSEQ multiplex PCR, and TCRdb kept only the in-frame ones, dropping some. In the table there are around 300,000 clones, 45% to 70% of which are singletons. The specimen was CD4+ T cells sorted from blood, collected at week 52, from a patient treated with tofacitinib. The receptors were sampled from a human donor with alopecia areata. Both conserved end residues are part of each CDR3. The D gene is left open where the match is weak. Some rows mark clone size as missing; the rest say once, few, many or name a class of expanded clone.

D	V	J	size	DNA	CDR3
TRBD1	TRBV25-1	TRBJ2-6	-	TGTGCCAGCAGTGATTCCCAGGGGGCGCTTGGGGCCAACGTCCTGACTTTC	CASSDSQGALGANVLTF
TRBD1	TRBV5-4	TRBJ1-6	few	TGTGCCAGCAACCGGGACAGGGTTTCACCCCTCCACTTT	CASNRDRVSPLHF
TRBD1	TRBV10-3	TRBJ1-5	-	TGTGCCATCAGCGGGATTGACAGGGAAGGGAATCAGCCCCAGCATTTT	CAISGIDREGNQPQHF
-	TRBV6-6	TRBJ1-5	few	TGTGCCAGCAGTTACTCCGGACAATCTCAGCCCCAGCATTTT	CASSYSGQSQPQHF
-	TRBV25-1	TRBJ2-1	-	TGTGCCAGCAGTGTCGGGACACCATACAATGAGCAGTTCTTC	CASSVGTPYNEQFF
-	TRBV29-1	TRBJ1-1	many	TGCAGCGCCCTGAACACTGAAGCTTTCTTT	CSALNTEAFF
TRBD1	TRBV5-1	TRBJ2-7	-	TGCGCCAGCGGCCTAACAGGGGGCGAGCAGTACTTC	CASGLTGGEQYF
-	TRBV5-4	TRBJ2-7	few	TGTGCCAGCAGCCCGGGACCCCGCTACGAGCAGTACTTC	CASSPGPRYEQYF
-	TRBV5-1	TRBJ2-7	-	TGCGCCAGCAGCTTGGCCATCGGGAACGAGCAGTACTTC	CASSLAIGNEQYF
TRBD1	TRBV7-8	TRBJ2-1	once	TGTGCCAGCAGCCCCCGACAGGGGGCGACTTACAATGAGCAGTTCTTC	CASSPRQGATYNEQFF
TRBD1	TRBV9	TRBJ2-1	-	TGTGCCAGCAGCGCCCGGGACAGGGGGTTCGATGAGCAGTTCTTC	CASSARDRGFDEQFF
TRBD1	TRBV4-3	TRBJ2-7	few	TGCGCCAGCAGCCCTAGGACAGGATACGAGCAGTACTTC	CASSPRTGYEQYF
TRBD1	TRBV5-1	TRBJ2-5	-	TGCGCCAGCAGCTCGGGACAGGGCATCGAGACCCAGTACTTC	CASSSGQGIETQYF